This T cell receptor (beta chain) was identified in a study of T cell changes during pregnancy in multiple sclerosis. Measured with immunoSEQ multiplex PCR; TCRdb has only the in-frame clones, and not every one. The sample contains 15,000 to 25,000 clones, 88% of which appear only once. The clonotype comes from a female donor in good health, enrolled as a control in a pregnancy study. Source: CD8+ T cells from peripheral blood mononuclear cells, taken in the third trimester of pregnancy.

DNA of the CDR3: TGTGCCAGCACACCCCGGGGGGGCTTTTACAATGAGCAGTTCTTC. Amino acid sequence: CASTPRGGFYNEQFF. J is TRBJ2-1 and V is TRBV11-2; 8 nucleotides agree with TRBD2. The V segment lost 7 bases and the J segment 4 bases; nucleotides outside the gene matches: 9. The CDR3 covers 15 residues. Germline V CDR1 and CDR2: SGHAT, FQNNGV. Full variable domain (outside the CDR3, taken from reference TRBV11-2 and TRBJ2-1): EAGVAQSPRYKIIEKRQSVAFWCNPISGHATLYWYQQILGQGPKLLIQFQNNGVVDDSQLPKDRFSAERLKGVDSTLKIQPAKLEDSAVYLCASTPRGGFYNEQFFGPGTRLTVL.